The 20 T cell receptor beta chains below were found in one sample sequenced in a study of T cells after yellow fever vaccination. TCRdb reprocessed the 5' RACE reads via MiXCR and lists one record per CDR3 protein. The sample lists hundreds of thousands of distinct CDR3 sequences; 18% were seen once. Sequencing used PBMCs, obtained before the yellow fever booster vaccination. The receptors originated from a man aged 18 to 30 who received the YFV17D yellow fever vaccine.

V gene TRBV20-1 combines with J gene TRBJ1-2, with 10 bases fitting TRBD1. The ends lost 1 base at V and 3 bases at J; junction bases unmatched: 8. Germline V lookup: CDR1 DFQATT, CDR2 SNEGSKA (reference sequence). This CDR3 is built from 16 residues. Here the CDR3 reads CSARVVSGTGDYGYTF. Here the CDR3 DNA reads TGCAGTGCTAGAGTAGTCTCTGGGACAGGGGACTATGGCTACACCTTC.

CDR3 in amino acids: CASSQDVAGYVYGYTF. CDR3 nucleotides: TGCGCCAGCAGCCAAGACGTGGCAGGGTATGTGTATGGCTACACCTTC. The chain carries TRBV4-1 and TRBJ1-2; the D gene is possibly TRBD1 (5 bases). Trimming took off 0 bases at V and 5 bases at J, with 16 bases between the two ends. The CDR3 spans 16 residues. The germline V gene encodes CDR1 MGHRA and CDR2 YSYEKL.

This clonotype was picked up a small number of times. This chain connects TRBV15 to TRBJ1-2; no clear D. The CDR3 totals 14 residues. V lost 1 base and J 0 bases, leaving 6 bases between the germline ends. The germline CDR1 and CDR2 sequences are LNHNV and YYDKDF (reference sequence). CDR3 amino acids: CATSRGGANYGYTF. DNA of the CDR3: TGTGCCACCAGCAGAGGCGGAGCTAACTATGGCTACACCTTC.

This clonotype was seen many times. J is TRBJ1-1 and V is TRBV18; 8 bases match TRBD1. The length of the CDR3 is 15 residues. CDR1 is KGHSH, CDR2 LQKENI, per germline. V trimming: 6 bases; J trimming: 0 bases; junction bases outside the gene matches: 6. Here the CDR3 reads CASSPTGAMNTEAFF. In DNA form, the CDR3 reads TGTGCCAGCTCCCCGACAGGGGCCATGAACACTGAAGCTTTCTTT.

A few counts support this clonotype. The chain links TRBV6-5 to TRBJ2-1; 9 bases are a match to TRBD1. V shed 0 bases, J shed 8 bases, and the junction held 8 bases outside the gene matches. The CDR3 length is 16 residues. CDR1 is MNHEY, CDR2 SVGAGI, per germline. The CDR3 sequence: CASSYSGTGRSYEQFF. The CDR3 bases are TGTGCCAGCAGTTACTCGGGGACAGGGCGTTCCTATGAGCAGTTCTTC.

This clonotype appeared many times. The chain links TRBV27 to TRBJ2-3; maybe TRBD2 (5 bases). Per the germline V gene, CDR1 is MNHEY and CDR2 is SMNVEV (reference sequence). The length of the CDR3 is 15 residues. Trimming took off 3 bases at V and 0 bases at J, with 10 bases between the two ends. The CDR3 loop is CASSFSRGSTDTQYF. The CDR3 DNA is TGTGCCAGCAGTTTCAGCCGGGGTAGCACAGATACGCAGTATTTT.

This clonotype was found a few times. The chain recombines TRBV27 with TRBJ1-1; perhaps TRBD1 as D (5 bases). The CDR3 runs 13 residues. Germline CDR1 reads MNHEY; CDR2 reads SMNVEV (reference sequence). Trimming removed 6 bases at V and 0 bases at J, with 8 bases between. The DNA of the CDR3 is TGTGCCAGCAGCCGACAGATGAACACTGAAGCTTTCTTT. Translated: CASSRQMNTEAFF.

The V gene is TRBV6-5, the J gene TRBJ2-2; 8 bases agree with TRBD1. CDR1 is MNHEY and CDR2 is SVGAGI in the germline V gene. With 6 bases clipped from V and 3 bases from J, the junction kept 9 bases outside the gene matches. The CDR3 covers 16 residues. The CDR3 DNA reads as TGTGCCAGCAGGATGGACAGGGTTGATGACACCGGGGAGCTGTTTTTT. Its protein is CASRMDRVDDTGELFF.

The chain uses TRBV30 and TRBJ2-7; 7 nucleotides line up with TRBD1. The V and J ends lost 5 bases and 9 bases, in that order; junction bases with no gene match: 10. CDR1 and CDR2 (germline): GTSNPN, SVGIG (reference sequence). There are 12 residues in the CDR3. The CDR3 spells CAWDRVGIGQYF. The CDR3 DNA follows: TGTGCCTGGGACAGGGTGGGTATCGGGCAGTACTTC.

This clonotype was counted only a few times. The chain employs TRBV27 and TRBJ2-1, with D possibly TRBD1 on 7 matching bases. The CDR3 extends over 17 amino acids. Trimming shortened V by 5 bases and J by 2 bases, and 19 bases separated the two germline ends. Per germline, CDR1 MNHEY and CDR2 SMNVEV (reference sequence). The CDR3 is CASSIDPGGTPYNEQFF. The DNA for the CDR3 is TGTGCCAGCAGTATTGACCCAGGGGGGACCCCCTACAATGAGCAGTTCTTC.

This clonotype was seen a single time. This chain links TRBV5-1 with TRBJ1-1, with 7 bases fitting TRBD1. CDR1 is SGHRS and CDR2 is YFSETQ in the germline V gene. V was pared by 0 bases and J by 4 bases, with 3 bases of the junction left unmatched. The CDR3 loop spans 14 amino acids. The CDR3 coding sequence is TGCGCCAGCAGCTTGGAGGGACAGCTCACTGAAGCTTTCTTT. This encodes CASSLEGQLTEAFF.

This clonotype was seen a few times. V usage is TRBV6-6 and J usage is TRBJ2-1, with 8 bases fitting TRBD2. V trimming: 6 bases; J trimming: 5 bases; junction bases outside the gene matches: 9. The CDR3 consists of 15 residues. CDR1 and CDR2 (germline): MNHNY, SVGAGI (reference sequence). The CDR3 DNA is TGTGCCAGCAGACCTATTTGGCGGGGGGACAATGAGCAGTTCTTC. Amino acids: CASRPIWRGDNEQFF.

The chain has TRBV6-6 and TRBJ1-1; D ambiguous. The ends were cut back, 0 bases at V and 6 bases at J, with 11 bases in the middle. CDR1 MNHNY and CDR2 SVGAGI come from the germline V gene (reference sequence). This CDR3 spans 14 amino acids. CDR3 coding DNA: TGTGCCAGCAGTTACTCCCTCCGAGTCCCTGAAGCTTTCTTT. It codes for CASSYSLRVPEAFF.

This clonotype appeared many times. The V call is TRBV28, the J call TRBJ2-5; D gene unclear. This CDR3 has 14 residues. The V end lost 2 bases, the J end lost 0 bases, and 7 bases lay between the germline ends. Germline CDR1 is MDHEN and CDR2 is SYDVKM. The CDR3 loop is CASSLGQYQETQYF. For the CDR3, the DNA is TGTGCCAGCAGTTTAGGGCAGTACCAAGAGACCCAGTACTTC.

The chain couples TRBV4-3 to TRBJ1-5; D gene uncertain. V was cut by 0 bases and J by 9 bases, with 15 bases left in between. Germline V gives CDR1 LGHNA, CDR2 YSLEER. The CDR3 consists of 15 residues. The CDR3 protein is CASSQDLAAAGPQHF. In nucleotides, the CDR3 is TGCGCCAGCAGCCAAGATCTGGCAGCCGCGGGGCCCCAGCATTTT.

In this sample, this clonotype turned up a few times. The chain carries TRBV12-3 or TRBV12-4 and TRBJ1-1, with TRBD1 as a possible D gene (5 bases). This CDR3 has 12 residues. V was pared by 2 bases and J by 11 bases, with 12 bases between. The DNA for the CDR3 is TGTGCCAGCAGTTTACCGGGTTGGGGGGCTTTCTTT. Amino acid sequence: CASSLPGWGAFF.

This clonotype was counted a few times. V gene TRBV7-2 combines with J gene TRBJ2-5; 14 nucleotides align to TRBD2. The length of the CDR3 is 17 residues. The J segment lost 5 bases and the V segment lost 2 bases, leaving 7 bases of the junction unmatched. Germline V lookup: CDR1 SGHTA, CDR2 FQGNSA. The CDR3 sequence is CASSLLGLAGEGETQYF. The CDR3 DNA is TGTGCCAGCAGCTTATTGGGACTAGCGGGGGAGGGGGAGACCCAGTACTTC.

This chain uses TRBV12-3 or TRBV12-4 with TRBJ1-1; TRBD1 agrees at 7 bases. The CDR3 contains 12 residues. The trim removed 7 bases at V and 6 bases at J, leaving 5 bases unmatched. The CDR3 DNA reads TGTGCCAGCAAGGGGGCAGGGGCTGAAGCTTTCTTT. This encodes CASKGAGAEAFF.

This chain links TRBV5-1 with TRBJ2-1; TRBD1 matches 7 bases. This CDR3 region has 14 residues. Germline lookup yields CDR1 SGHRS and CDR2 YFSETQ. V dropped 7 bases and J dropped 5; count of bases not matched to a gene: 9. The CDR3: CASSYSGTDNEQFF. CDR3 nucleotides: TGCGCCAGCTCCTACTCCGGGACAGACAATGAGCAGTTCTTC.

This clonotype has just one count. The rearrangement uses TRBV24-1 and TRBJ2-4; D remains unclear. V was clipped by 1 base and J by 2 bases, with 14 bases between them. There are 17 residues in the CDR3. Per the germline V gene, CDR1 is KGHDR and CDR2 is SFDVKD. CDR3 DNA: TGTGCCACCAGTGATTTTACCCTCGAACCTACCAAAAACATTCAGTACTTC. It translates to CATSDFTLEPTKNIQYF.